A selection of T cell receptor beta chains follows, all from one sample in a study of T-cell memory formation after mild COVID-19. TCRdb called the 5' RACE reads again in MiXCR, with one record for every CDR3 protein. Of 380,000 or so distinct CDR3 sequences in the sample, around an eighth were seen once. Sequencing was done on a sample of PBMCs or a T cell subset sorted from them (not recorded which). All receptors come from a man younger than 35 who had mild COVID-19 (a few samples of this study predate the infection). Cell type and time point are not known. Each CDR3 is given with its conserved first and last residue. D genes are given only for firm matches. Not all rows give a size; the values are once, few, many and, for expanded clones, a class.

TRBJ2-2	once	17	NA	TRBV5-1	CASSEQGSPSNTGELFF	TGCGCCAGCAGCGAGCAGGGTAGCCCTTCGAACACCGGGGAGCTGTTTTTT
TRBJ2-3	NA	15	NA	TRBV12-3/TRBV12-4	CASSLEAISTDTQYF	TGTGCCAGCAGTTTAGAGGCGATTAGCACAGATACGCAGTATTTT
TRBJ1-1	many	14	NA	TRBV7-2	CASSLGAHGTEAFF	TGTGCCAGCAGCTTAGGGGCGCATGGCACTGAAGCTTTCTTT
TRBJ1-4	NA	13	NA	TRBV10-3	CAITGDNGGKLFF	TGTGCCATCACAGGGGACAATGGTGGAAAACTGTTTTTT
TRBJ2-6	NA	17	NA	TRBV4-1	CASSVLSTISGANVLTF	TGCGCCAGCAGCGTTTTAAGCACGATATCTGGGGCCAACGTCCTGACTTTC
TRBJ1-2	few	14	NA	TRBV7-2	CASSFSTGEGGYTF	TGTGCCAGCAGCTTCTCCACGGGGGAGGGTGGCTACACCTTC
TRBJ2-5	few	13	NA	TRBV6-5	CASCPNPLETQYF	TGTGCCAGCTGTCCTAATCCTCTCGAGACCCAGTACTTC
TRBJ2-5	few	16	NA	TRBV5-1	CASSPDPPRNQETQYF	TGCGCCAGCAGCCCCGACCCGCCACGGAACCAAGAGACCCAGTACTTC
TRBJ1-3	NA	13	NA	TRBV12-3/TRBV12-4	CASKQGSGNTIYF	TGTGCCAGCAAACAGGGCTCTGGAAACACCATATATTTT
TRBJ2-2	few	15	NA	TRBV4-2	CASSQEQTNTGELFF	TGTGCCAGCAGCCAAGAACAAACGAACACCGGGGAGCTGTTTTTT
TRBJ2-1	NA	12	TRBD2	TRBV20-1	CSGTSGYNEQFF	TGCAGTGGGACTAGCGGTTACAATGAGCAGTTCTTC
TRBJ1-1	few	14	NA	TRBV6-5	CASSYEGMRTEAFF	TGTGCCAGCAGTTATGAGGGTATGAGGACTGAAGCTTTCTTT
TRBJ2-1	many	12	NA	TRBV4-3	CASSQGPGKQFF	TGCGCCAGCAGCCAAGGGCCCGGGAAGCAGTTCTTC
TRBJ2-1	few	14	TRBD1	TRBV5-1	CASRIGTELGEQFF	TGCGCCAGCAGAATTGGGACAGAGTTGGGTGAGCAGTTCTTC
TRBJ2-6	few	17	TRBD1	TRBV7-6	CASSLVQGLSGANVLTF	TGTGCCAGCAGCTTAGTACAGGGGCTCTCTGGGGCCAACGTCCTGACTTTC
TRBJ2-1	NA	15	NA	TRBV15	CATSRGGRAGNEQFF	TGTGCCACCAGCAGAGGGGGCAGGGCAGGCAATGAGCAGTTCTTC
TRBJ1-2	NA	13	NA	TRBV5-1	CASSLGSSDGYTF	TGCGCCAGCAGCTTGGGTTCGTCGGATGGCTACACCTTC
TRBJ2-1	few	17	NA	TRBV7-2	CASSLAPAGRAYNEQFF	TGTGCCAGCAGCTTAGCGCCAGCGGGTAGAGCCTACAATGAGCAGTTCTTC
TRBJ2-1	many	16	TRBD1	TRBV24-1	CATSDFGQGGRNEQFF	TGTGCCACCAGTGATTTCGGACAGGGCGGGCGTAATGAGCAGTTCTTC
TRBJ1-2	few	13	NA	TRBV6-1	CASSESGSYGYTF	TGTGCCAGCAGTGAATCGGGGTCCTATGGCTACACCTTC
TRBJ1-5	NA	17	NA	TRBV7-3	CASSLGPEEQSNQPQHF	TGTGCCAGCAGCTTAGGTCCGGAGGAACAGAGCAATCAGCCCCAGCATTTT
TRBJ1-4	NA	15	TRBD1	TRBV6-6	CASSYYGTGGEKLFF	TGTGCCAGCAGTTATTATGGGACAGGGGGGGAAAAACTGTTTTTT
TRBJ2-5	NA	17	NA	TRBV6-5	CASSYSRGGSYQETQYF	TGTGCCAGCAGTTACTCGAGGGGGGGATCGTACCAAGAGACCCAGTACTTC
TRBJ2-4	few	15	NA	TRBV18	CASSRDPTAKNIQYF	TGTGCCAGCTCACGGGACCCTACAGCCAAAAACATTCAGTACTTC
TRBJ1-1	NA	14	NA	TRBV20-1	CSAKTIEGGPEAFF	TGCAGTGCGAAGACCATAGAAGGTGGTCCTGAAGCTTTCTTT
TRBJ2-2	few	14	NA	TRBV29-1	CSAQRTIPTGELFF	TGCAGCGCCCAGAGGACTATCCCCACCGGGGAGCTGTTTTTT
TRBJ1-4	few	14	NA	TRBV7-9	CASSLVRGTEKLFF	TGTGCCAGCAGCTTAGTACGGGGGACCGAAAAACTGTTTTTT
TRBJ2-1	NA	14	TRBD1	TRBV7-3	CASSYPGQGTEQFF	TGTGCCAGCAGCTACCCCGGACAGGGGACCGAGCAGTTCTTC
TRBJ2-3	NA	15	NA	TRBV20-1	CSAVGPTQRGDTQYF	TGCAGTGCCGTGGGCCCCACTCAACGGGGAGATACGCAGTATTTT
TRBJ2-2	few	14	TRBD1	TRBV19	CASKAGGNTGELFF	TGTGCCAGTAAGGCAGGGGGCAACACCGGGGAGCTGTTTTTT